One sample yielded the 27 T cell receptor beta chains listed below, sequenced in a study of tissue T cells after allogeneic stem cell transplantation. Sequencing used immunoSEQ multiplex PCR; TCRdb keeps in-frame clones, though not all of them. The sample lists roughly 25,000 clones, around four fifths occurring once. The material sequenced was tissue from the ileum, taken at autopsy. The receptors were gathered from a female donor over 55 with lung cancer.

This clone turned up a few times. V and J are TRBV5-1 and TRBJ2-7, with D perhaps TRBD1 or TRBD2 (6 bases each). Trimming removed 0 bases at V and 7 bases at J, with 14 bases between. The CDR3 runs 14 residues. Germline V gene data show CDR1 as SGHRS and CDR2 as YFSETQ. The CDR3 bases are TGCGCCAGCAGCTTGGTCGGGGGCCCGGGGGAGCAGTACTTC. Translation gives CASSLVGGPGEQYF.

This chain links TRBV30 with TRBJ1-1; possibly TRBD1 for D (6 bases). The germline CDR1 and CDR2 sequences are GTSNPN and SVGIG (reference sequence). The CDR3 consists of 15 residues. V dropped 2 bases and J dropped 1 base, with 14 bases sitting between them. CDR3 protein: CAWSPRMGQNTEAFF. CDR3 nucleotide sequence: TGTGCCTGGAGTCCACGGATGGGACAGAACACTGAAGCTTTCTTT.

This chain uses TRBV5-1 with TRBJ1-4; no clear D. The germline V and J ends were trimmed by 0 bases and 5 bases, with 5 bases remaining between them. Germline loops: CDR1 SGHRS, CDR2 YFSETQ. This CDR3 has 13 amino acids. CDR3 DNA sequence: TGCGCCAGCAGCTTGGGCGGGAATGAAAAACTGTTTTTT. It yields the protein CASSLGGNEKLFF.

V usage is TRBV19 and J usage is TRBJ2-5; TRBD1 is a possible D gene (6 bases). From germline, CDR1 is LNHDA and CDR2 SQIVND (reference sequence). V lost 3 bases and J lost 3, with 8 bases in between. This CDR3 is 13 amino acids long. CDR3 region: CASSIQGKETQYF. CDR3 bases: TGTGCCAGTAGTATCCAGGGGAAAGAGACCCAGTACTTC.

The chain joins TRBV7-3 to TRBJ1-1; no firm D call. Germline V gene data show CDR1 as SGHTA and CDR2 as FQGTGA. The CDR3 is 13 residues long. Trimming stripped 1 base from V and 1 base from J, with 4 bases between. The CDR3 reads CASSLMGNTEAFF. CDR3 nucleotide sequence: TGTGCCAGCAGCTTAATGGGGAACACTGAAGCTTTCTTT.

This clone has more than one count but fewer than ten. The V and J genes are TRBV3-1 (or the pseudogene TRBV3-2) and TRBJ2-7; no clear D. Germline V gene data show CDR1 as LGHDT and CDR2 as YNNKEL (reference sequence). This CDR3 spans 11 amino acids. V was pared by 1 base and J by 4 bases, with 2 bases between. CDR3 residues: CASSQVYEQYF. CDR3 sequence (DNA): TGTGCCAGCAGCCAAGTATACGAGCAGTACTTC.

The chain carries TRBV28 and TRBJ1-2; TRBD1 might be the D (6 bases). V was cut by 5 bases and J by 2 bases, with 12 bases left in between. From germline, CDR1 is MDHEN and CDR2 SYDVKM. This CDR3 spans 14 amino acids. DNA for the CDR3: TGTGCCAGCAGTCTCCGACAGGAAAACTATGGCTACACCTTC. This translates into CASSLRQENYGYTF.

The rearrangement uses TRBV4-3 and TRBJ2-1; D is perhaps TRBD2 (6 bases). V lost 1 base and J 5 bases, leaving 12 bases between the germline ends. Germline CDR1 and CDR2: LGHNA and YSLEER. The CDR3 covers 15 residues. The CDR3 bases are TGCGCCAGCAGCCAAGTAGGAGGGATGAACAATGAGCAGTTCTTC. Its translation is CASSQVGGMNNEQFF.

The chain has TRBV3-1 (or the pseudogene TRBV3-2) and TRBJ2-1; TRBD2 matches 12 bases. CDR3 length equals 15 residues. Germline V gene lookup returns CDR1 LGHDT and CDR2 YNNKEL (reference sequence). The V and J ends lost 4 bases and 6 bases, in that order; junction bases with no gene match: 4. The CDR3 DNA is TGTGCCAGCAGCCTGACTAGCGGGAGAATCAATGAGCAGTTCTTC. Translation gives CASSLTSGRINEQFF.

Written as DNA, the CDR3 is TGTGCCAGTACCCAGCTCGGGGGGCGCGTCTCTGGAAACACCATATATTTT. Protein sequence: CASTQLGGRVSGNTIYF. The chain has TRBV19 and TRBJ1-3; TRBD1 might be the D (6 bases). V was pared by 7 bases and J by 0 bases, with 19 bases between. This CDR3 has 17 amino acids. Looked up from germline, CDR1 is LNHDA and CDR2 is SQIVND (reference sequence).

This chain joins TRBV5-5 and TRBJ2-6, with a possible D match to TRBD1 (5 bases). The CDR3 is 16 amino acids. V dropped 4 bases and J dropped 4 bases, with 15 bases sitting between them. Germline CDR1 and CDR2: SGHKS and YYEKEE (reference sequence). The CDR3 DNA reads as TGTGCCAGCAGCCTACAGGTCCTCGGGGGGGCCAACGTCCTGACTTTC. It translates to CASSLQVLGGANVLTF.

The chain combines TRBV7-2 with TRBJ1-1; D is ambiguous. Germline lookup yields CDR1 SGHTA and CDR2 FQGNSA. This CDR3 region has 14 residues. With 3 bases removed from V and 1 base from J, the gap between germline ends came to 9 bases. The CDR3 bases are TGTGCCAGCAGCTTCGGCAGGACGAACACTGAAGCTTTCTTT. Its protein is CASSFGRTNTEAFF.

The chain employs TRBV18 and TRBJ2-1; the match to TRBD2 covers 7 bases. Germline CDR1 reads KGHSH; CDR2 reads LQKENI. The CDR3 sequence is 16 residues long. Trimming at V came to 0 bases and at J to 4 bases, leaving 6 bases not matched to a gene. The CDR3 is CASSPPTSPMYNEQFF. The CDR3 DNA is TGTGCCAGCTCACCACCGACTAGCCCCATGTACAATGAGCAGTTCTTC. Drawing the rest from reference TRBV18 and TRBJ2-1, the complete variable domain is NAGVMQNPRHLVRRRGQEARLRCSPMKGHSHVYWYRQLPEEGLKFMVYLQKENIIDESGMPKERFSAEFPKEGPSILRIQQVVRGDSAAYFCASSPPTSPMYNEQFFGPGTRLTVL.

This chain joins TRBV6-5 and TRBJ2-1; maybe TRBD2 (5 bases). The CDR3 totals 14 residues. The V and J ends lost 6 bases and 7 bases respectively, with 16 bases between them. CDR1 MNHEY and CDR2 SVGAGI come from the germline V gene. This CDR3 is CASSSYSGGNEQFF. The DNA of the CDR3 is TGTGCCAGCAGCTCGTACTCAGGAGGTAATGAGCAGTTCTTC.

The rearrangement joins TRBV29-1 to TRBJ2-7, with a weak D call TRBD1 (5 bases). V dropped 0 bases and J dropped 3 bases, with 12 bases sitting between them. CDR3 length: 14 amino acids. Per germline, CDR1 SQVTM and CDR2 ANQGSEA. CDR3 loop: CSVEDPGHLYEQYF. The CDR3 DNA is TGCAGCGTTGAAGATCCCGGACACCTCTACGAGCAGTACTTC.

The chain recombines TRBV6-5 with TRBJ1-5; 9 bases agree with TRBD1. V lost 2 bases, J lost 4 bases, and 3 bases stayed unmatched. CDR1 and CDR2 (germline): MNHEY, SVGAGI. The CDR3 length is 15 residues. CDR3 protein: CASSYTGTGNQPQHF. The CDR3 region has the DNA TGTGCCAGCAGTTACACCGGGACAGGGAATCAGCCCCAGCATTTT.

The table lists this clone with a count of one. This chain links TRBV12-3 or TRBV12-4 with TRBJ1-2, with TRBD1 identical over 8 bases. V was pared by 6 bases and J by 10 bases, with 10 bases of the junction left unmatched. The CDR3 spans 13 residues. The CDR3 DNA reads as TGTGCCAGCAGGGCCGACAGGGGAGCAGTCTACACCTTC. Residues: CASRADRGAVYTF.

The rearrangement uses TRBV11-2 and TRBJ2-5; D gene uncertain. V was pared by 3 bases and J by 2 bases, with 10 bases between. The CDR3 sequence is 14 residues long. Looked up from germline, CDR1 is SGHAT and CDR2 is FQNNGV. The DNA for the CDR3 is TGTGCCAGCAGCTTCTCCCGAAGTCAAGAGACCCAGTACTTC. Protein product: CASSFSRSQETQYF.

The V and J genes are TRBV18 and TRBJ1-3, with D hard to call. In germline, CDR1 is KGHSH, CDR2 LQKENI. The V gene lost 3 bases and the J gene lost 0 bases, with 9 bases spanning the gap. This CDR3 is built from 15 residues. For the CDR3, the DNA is TGTGCCAGCTCACCGTCCATAAGCTCTGGAAACACCATATATTTT. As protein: CASSPSISSGNTIYF.

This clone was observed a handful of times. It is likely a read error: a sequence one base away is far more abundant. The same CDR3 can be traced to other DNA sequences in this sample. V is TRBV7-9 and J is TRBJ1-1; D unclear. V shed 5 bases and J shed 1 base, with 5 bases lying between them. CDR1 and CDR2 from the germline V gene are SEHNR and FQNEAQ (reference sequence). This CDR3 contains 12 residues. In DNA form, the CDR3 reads TGTGCCAGCAGCGGGCAGAACACTGAAGCTTTCTTT. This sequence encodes CASSGQNTEAFF.

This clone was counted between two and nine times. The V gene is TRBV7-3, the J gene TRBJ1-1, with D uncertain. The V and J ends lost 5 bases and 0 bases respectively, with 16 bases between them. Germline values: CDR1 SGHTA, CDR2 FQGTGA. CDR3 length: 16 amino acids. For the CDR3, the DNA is TGTGCCAGCAGCCCACAACCCGGACGGTTGAACACTGAAGCTTTCTTT. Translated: CASSPQPGRLNTEAFF.

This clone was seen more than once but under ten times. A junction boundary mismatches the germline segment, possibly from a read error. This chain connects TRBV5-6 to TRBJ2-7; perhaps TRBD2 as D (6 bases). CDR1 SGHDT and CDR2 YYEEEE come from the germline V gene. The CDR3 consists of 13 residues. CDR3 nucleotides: TGTGCCAGCAGCTTGGGGACTACCGGGGGTACGGACTTC. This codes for CASSLGTTGGTDF. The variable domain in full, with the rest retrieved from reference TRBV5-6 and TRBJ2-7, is DAGVTQSPTHLIKTRGQQVTLRCSPKSGHDTVSWYQQALGQGPQFIFQYYEEEERQRGNFPDRFSGHQFPNYSSELNVNALLLGDSALYLCASSLGTTGGTDFGPGTRLTVT.

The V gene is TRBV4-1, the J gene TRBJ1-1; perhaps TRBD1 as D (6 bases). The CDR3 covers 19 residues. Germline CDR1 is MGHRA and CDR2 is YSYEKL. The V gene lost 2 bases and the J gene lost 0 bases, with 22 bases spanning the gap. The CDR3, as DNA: TGCGCCAGCAGCCAACGCCCGACAGGACTCCCCATATTGAACACTGAAGCTTTCTTT. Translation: CASSQRPTGLPILNTEAFF.

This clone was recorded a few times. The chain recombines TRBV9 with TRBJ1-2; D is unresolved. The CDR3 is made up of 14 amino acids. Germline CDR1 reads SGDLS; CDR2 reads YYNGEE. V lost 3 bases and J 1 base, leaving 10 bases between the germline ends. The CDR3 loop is CASSGQVLNYGYTF. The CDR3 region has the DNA TGTGCCAGCAGCGGACAAGTCCTTAACTATGGCTACACCTTC. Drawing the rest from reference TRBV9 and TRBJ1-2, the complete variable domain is DSGVTQTPKHLITATGQRVTLRCSPRSGDLSVYWYQQSLDQGLQFLIQYYNGEERAKGNILERFSAQQFPDLHSELNLSSLELGDSALYFCASSGQVLNYGYTFGSGTRLTVV.

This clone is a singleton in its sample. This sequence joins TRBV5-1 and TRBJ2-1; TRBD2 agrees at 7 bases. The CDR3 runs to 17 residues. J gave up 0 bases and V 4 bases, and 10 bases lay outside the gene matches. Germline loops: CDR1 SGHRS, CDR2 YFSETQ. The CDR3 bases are TGCGCCAGCAGCCGGGGTATAGCGGGCAGCTCCTACAATGAGCAGTTCTTC. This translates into CASSRGIAGSSYNEQFF.

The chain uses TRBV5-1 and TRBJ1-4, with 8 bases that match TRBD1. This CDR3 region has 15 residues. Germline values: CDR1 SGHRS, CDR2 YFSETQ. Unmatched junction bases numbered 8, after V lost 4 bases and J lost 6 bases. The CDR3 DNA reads TGCGCCAGCAGCACCCAGGGGGCGCGGGATGAAAAACTGTTTTTT. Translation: CASSTQGARDEKLFF.

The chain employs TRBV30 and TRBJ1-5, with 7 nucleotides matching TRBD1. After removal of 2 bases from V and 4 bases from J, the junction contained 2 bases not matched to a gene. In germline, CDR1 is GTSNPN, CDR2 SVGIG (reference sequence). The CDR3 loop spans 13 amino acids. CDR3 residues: CAWSPQGNQPQHF. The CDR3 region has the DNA TGTGCCTGGAGTCCACAGGGGAATCAGCCCCAGCATTTT.